This section outlines one T cell receptor beta chain sequence together with its context. Antigen specificity is unknown. With V trimmed by 2 bases and J by 7 bases, 10 bases remained unmatched. Germline-derived CDR1 and CDR2 are SGHRS and YFSETQ. There are 15 residues in the CDR3. The data stem from a study of blood T cells in healthy people across ages. Across the whole study: Template switching captured about one barcoded beta molecule per two T cells. Findings and limits, study-wide: A conclusive naive versus antigen-experienced comparison was prevented by the unsorted PBMCs.

PCR was performed a second time for about 7 to 11 cycles using a sample-barcoded 5' primer and a J-beta primer mix. TCRdb re-called the 5' RACE reads with MiXCR, one entry per CDR3 protein. This table has 1.5 million or so distinct CDR3 sequences, about 45% appearing once. This TCR was sampled from a woman between 18 and 29 years old in good health. The chain couples TRBV5-1 to TRBJ1-2, with 8 bases identical to TRBD1. Sequences were obtained from blood. CDR3 region: CASSLSRTGSSGYTF. Written as DNA, the CDR3 is TGCGCCAGCAGCTTATCCCGGACAGGGAGTAGTGGCTACACCTTC.